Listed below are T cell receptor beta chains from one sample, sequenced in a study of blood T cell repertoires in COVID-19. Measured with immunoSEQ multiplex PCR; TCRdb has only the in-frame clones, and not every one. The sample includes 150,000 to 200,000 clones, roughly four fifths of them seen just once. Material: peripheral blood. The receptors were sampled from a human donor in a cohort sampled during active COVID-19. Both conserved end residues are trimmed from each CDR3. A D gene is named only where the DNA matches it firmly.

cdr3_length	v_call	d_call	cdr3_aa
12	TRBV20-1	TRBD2	SASLAGGPETQY
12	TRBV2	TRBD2	ASKGLVNTGELF
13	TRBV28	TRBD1	ASSASGTGPVKLF
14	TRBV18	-	ASSPPLTVSSYEQY
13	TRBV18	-	AIPPGGPYQETQY
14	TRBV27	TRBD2	ASSPRLAGGPKTQY
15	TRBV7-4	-	ASSSKGGAPSGNTIY
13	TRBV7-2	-	ASSLGDGFGQPQH
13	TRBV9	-	ASSVGGVPSYEQY
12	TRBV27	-	ASSLVGGNQPQH
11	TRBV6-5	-	ASTYGGNDEQF
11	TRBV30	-	AFSQGWNTEAF
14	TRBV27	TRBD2	ASRLSPGLATDTQY
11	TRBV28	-	ASSPGVNYGYT
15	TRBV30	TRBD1	AWSPLRGRGFAYEQY
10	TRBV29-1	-	SVNDRLETQY
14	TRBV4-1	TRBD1	ASSQAQTGGNYGYT
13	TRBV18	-	ASSQRDRFYETQY
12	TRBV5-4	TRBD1	ASSPGDSNYGYT
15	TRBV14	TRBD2	ASSQGGLADAYNEQF
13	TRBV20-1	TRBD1	SASRRDRASYEQY
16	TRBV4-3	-	ASSQDTAGEGWSTEAF
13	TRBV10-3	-	AISESRGGLGGYT
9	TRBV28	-	ASRRYNEQF
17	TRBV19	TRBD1	ASSNRDRVHRGGANVLT
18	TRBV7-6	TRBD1	ASSLAQGTGGSASGNTIY
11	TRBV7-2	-	ASSPSSPETQY
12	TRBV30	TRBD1	AWSATGLSYGYT
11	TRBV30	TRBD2	AWGTSGFYEQY
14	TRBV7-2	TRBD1	ASSLGRTGRAYEQY
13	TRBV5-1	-	ASSLGTPSTDTQY
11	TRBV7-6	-	ASSFAPGGEQY
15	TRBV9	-	ASSQPGGGETNYGYT
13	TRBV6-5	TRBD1	ASSPSTGSNEKLF
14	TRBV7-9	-	ARERDGTTGGYGYT
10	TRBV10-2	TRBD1	ASSQTGREQY
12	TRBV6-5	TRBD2	ASERGGNTGELF
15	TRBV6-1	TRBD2	ASSDPRGGAWGDTQY
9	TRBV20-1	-	SARSPGTQF
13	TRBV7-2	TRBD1	ASSTRTGIQYGYT
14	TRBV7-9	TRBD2	ASSSPGLASPDTQY
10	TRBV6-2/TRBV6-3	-	ASSPRGEKLF